These T cell receptor beta chains were read from a single sample in a study of cytomegalovirus exposure and HLA in healthy donors. Libraries were prepared by immunoSEQ multiplex PCR; TCRdb keeps only in-frame clonotypes and omits some of them. The table shows roughly 60,000 clones, with 85% to 95% occurring only once. Sequenced material: PBMCs. These receptors were collected from a woman aged 18 to 35 in good health and CMV-seropositive. The CDR3 runs from the conserved cysteine through the conserved F or W. The D gene is left open where the match is weak. Not every row has a clone size; where given, it reads once, few, many or a size class.

V gene	CDR3 length	J gene	clone size	D gene	CDR3 protein	CDR3 DNA
TRBV6-5	15	TRBJ2-3	NA	TRBD2	CASYGERGGRYTQYF	TGTGCCAGCTACGGGGAGCGGGGGGGCAGGTATACGCAGTATTTT
TRBV10-2	13	TRBJ2-7	NA	TRBD1	CASSQGARYEQYF	TGCGCCAGCTCACAGGGGGCCCGTTACGAGCAGTACTTC
TRBV2	13	TRBJ1-2	few	NA	CASSGSSSYGYTF	TGTGCCAGCAGTGGGTCTAGCTCCTATGGCTACACCTTC
TRBV5-8	13	TRBJ2-7	NA	NA	CASSLGQGGEQYF	TGTGCCAGCAGCTTGGGGCAGGGTGGCGAGCAGTACTTC
TRBV7-2	19	TRBJ2-1	NA	TRBD2	CASSFPSHSGGSSYNEQFF	TGTGCCAGCAGCTTCCCGAGCCATAGCGGGGGGAGCTCCTACAATGAGCAGTTCTTC
TRBV28	10	TRBJ2-7	NA	NA	CATERVEQYF	TGTGCCACCGAGAGGGTGGAGCAGTACTTC
TRBV28	13	TRBJ1-2	NA	NA	CASSPVPGYGYTF	TGTGCCAGCTCGCCGGTTCCCGGCTATGGCTACACCTTC
TRBV6-1	16	TRBJ2-1	NA	TRBD2	CASSEARASGNNEQFF	TGTGCCAGCAGTGAAGCGCGGGCTAGCGGAAACAATGAGCAGTTCTTC
TRBV7-3	14	TRBJ1-2	NA	NA	CASRPGPGDYGYTF	TGTGCCAGCAGGCCAGGGCCAGGGGACTATGGCTACACCTTC
TRBV6-1	13	TRBJ2-7	NA	NA	CASLLMSSYEQYF	TGTGCCAGCCTCTTGATGAGCTCCTACGAGCAGTACTTC
TRBV5-4	14	TRBJ2-5	NA	TRBD2	CASSRDGGTINSHF	TGTGCCAGCAGCCGTGACGGCGGGACTATCAATTCCCACTTC
TRBV4-3	19	TRBJ2-7	few	NA	CASSQGIAWRTDPSYEQYF	TGCGCCAGCAGCCAAGGAATTGCTTGGAGGACGGACCCTTCCTACGAGCAGTACTTC
TRBV5-5	14	TRBJ2-7	NA	TRBD1	CASSFRQGAYEQYF	TGTGCCAGCAGCTTCCGACAGGGAGCCTACGAGCAGTACTTC
TRBV27	13	TRBJ2-7	NA	NA	CASSLQGAGEQYF	TGTGCCAGCAGTTTACAAGGGGCGGGGGAGCAGTACTTC
TRBV11-2	13	TRBJ2-1	NA	NA	CASSFPVRGEQFF	TGTGCCAGCAGCTTTCCCGTACGGGGTGAGCAGTTCTTC
TRBV27	14	TRBJ2-7	NA	NA	CASSSPLALREQYF	TGTGCCAGCAGTTCCCCATTAGCTCTCCGGGAGCAGTACTTC
TRBV9	16	TRBJ2-1	NA	TRBD2	CASSSGLADSYNEQFF	TGTGCCAGCAGCTCAGGACTAGCGGACTCCTACAATGAGCAGTTCTTC
TRBV5-6	14	TRBJ1-2	NA	NA	CASSIKGDDYGYTF	TGTGCCAGCAGCATAAAGGGAGATGACTATGGCTACACCTTC
TRBV15	15	TRBJ2-5	once	TRBD2	CATSRVRGGGETQYF	TGTGCCACCAGCAGAGTGCGGGGGGGCGGTGAGACCCAGTACTTC
TRBV19	16	TRBJ2-2	NA	TRBD2	CASSMVGTSRAGELFF	TGTGCCAGTAGTATGGTTGGGACTAGTAGGGCCGGGGAGCTGTTTTTT
TRBV7-9	16	TRBJ1-4	NA	TRBD1	CASSSLRQGANEKLFF	TGTGCCAGCAGCTCCCTTCGACAGGGGGCTAATGAAAAACTGTTTTTT
TRBV28	15	TRBJ2-2	NA	NA	CASSPTGDYTGELFF	TGTGCCAGCAGCCCCACAGGGGACTACACCGGGGAGCTGTTTTTT
TRBV18	16	TRBJ1-1	NA	NA	CASSVTFRGAYTEAFF	TGTGCCAGCTCCGTCACGTTCCGGGGGGCTTACACTGAAGCTTTCTTT
TRBV5-5	17	TRBJ2-3	NA	NA	CASSFRRGSRAPDTQYF	TGTGCCAGCAGCTTTAGAAGGGGCAGTAGGGCCCCAGATACGCAGTATTTT
TRBV30	13	TRBJ1-2	once	NA	CAAQQGTNYGYTF	TGTGCCGCCCAACAGGGTACGAACTATGGCTACACCTTC
TRBV15	14	TRBJ1-4	NA	NA	CATSRDRAGEKLFF	TGTGCCACCAGCAGAGACCGGGCAGGGGAAAAACTGTTTTTT
TRBV18	13	TRBJ1-1	NA	TRBD1	CASSGTANTEAFF	TGTGCCAGCTCAGGGACAGCCAACACTGAAGCTTTCTTT
TRBV4-2	18	TRBJ1-2	NA	TRBD1	CASSQGGSGTGQYYGYTF	TGTGCCAGCAGCCAAGGTGGTTCAGGGACAGGCCAATACTATGGCTACACCTTC
TRBV2	16	TRBJ2-1	NA	TRBD2	CASSGVSGFDYNEQFF	TGTGCCAGCAGTGGGGTTAGCGGGTTTGACTACAATGAGCAGTTCTTC
TRBV27	14	TRBJ2-7	NA	NA	CASRVTLSSYEQYF	TGTGCCAGCAGGGTAACGCTGAGCTCCTACGAGCAGTACTTC
TRBV6-1	15	TRBJ1-5	NA	TRBD1	CASSEGQGRSQPQHF	TGTGCCAGCAGTGAGGGACAGGGAAGGAGTCAGCCCCAGCATTTT
TRBV7-2	15	TRBJ1-1	once	NA	CASSLESGSDTEAFF	TGTGCCAGCAGCTTAGAGTCAGGGTCTGACACTGAAGCTTTCTTT
TRBV4-1	16	TRBJ2-7	NA	NA	CASSQDGGLGMDEQYF	TGCGCCAGCAGCCAAGATGGGGGGTTAGGAATGGACGAGCAGTACTTC
TRBV2	15	TRBJ2-3	NA	NA	CASSERGSPEDTQYF	TGTGCCAGCAGTGAACGAGGGTCGCCAGAGGATACGCAGTATTTT
TRBV19	16	TRBJ1-5	NA	NA	CASSIRWAGVHQPQHF	TGTGCCAGTAGTATCAGGTGGGCAGGGGTTCATCAGCCCCAGCATTTT
TRBV30	12	TRBJ2-7	NA	NA	CAWTRAPYEQYF	TGTGCCTGGACCAGGGCCCCCTACGAGCAGTACTTC
TRBV14	15	TRBJ2-5	NA	TRBD2	CASSRLAGNQETQYF	TGTGCCAGCAGCCGGCTAGCGGGGAACCAAGAGACCCAGTACTTC
TRBV7-3	14	TRBJ2-5	NA	NA	CASSPQAQKETQYF	TGTGCCAGCAGCCCACAAGCACAGAAAGAGACCCAGTACTTC
TRBV18	14	TRBJ1-2	NA	TRBD1	CASSPEDRGHGYTF	TGTGCCAGCTCACCGGAAGACAGGGGGCATGGCTACACCTTC
TRBV5-1	12	TRBJ1-3	NA	TRBD1	CASSPEKGAPYF	TGCGCCAGCAGCCCCGAAAAGGGGGCCCCATATTTT
TRBV4-3	15	TRBJ1-1	NA	NA	CASSQPPGRSTEAFF	TGCGCCAGCAGCCAGCCACCGGGGAGGAGCACTGAAGCTTTCTTT
TRBV29-1	13	TRBJ2-7	NA	TRBD1	CSVAGTGLTEQYF	TGCAGCGTTGCCGGGACAGGGTTAACCGAGCAGTACTTC
TRBV6-1	16	TRBJ2-3	few	TRBD2	CASSVGTSGSADTQYF	TGTGCCAGCAGTGTCGGGACTAGCGGGAGCGCAGATACGCAGTATTTT
TRBV25-1	15	TRBJ1-1	NA	TRBD1	CASSGAGTGVSEAFF	TGTGCCAGCAGTGGGGCTGGGACAGGGGTTTCTGAAGCTTTCTTT